These 30 T cell receptor beta chains were all obtained from the same sample, sequenced in a study of blood T cells in healthy people across ages. Primers used in a second PCR of roughly 7 to 12 cycles were a sample-barcoded 5' primer and a J-beta primer mix. MiXCR was run by TCRdb on the 5' RACE reads, yielding one entry per CDR3 protein. The sample carries roughly 1,500,000 distinct CDR3 sequences, approximately 38% recorded once. The specimen was blood. The source of these receptors is a woman in her late teens or twenties in good health.

This clonotype has just a few counts. The chain recombines TRBV11-2 with TRBJ2-3, with D perhaps matching TRBD2 (6 bases). Germline lookup yields CDR1 SGHAT and CDR2 FQNNGV. The V end lost 5 bases, the J end lost 6 bases, and 24 bases lay between the germline ends. The CDR3 runs to 17 residues. The CDR3 region is CASSPRPRDSWSDTQYF. CDR3 in DNA: TGTGCCAGCAGCCCACGCCCGCGGGACTCCTGGTCGGATACGCAGTATTTT.

This clonotype was seen more than once but under ten times. This chain uses TRBV6-5 with TRBJ2-7; no clear D. V was cut by 4 bases and J by 2 bases, with 9 bases left in between. Germline V gene lookup returns CDR1 MNHEY and CDR2 SVGAGI. The CDR3 is made up of 13 amino acids. The CDR3 loop reads CASSSHVTYEQYF. CDR3 coding DNA: TGTGCCAGCAGTTCACACGTTACCTACGAGCAGTACTTC.

This sequence joins TRBV12-3 or TRBV12-4 and TRBJ1-2; 8 nucleotides match TRBD1. V was clipped by 6 bases and J by 2 bases; unmatched bases: 5. The CDR3 is made up of 14 amino acids. The CDR3 nucleotides are TGTGCCAGCAGGACACAGGGGGTAAACTATGGCTACACCTTC. It codes for CASRTQGVNYGYTF.

The chain carries TRBV9 and TRBJ2-1; no definite D call. Germline V CDR1 and CDR2: SGDLS, YYNGEE. V was trimmed by 0 bases and J by 1 base, leaving 11 bases between them. The CDR3 length is 16 residues. This CDR3 reads CASSVAGRTSYNEQFF. Here the CDR3 DNA reads TGTGCCAGCAGCGTAGCGGGCCGCACTTCCTACAATGAGCAGTTCTTC.

The chain couples TRBV10-3 to TRBJ2-5; 7 bases align to TRBD2. The assigned J gene may be wrong: the sequence end matches TRBJ2-7 better. Germline CDR1 ENHRY, CDR2 SYGVKD. CDR3 length equals 12 residues. The CDR3 DNA reads TGTGCCATCAGGGGAGGGGAAGGCGAGCAGTACTTC. Its protein is CAIRGGEGEQYF.

This rearrangement joins TRBV29-1 to TRBJ2-1; no reliable D call. V was pared by 7 bases and J by 7 bases, with 11 bases between. Per the germline V gene, CDR1 is SQVTM and CDR2 is ANQGSEA. This CDR3 region has 11 residues. CDR3 loop: CSALVGNEQFF. The DNA of the CDR3 is TGCAGCGCCCTTGTCGGGAATGAGCAGTTCTTC.

The gene calls are TRBV6-5 and TRBJ2-3; TRBD2 might be the D (6 bases). This CDR3 is built from 15 residues. Looked up from germline, CDR1 is MNHEY and CDR2 is SVGAGI. Trimming pared 7 bases from V and 0 bases from J, leaving 14 bases between. The CDR3 here is CASKTPGGSTDTQYF. CDR3 bases: TGTGCCAGCAAAACCCCCGGGGGAAGCACAGATACGCAGTATTTT.

Note on this clonotype: At one boundary the junction diverges from the germline segment, which might be a read error. V gene TRBV7-9 combines with J gene TRBJ2-7, with D tentatively TRBD2 (5 bases). The closer fit of TRBJ2-5 to the DNA end suggests the J call may be wrong. This CDR3 region has 16 residues. Germline V gene lookup returns CDR1 SEHNR and CDR2 FQNEAQ (reference sequence). The CDR3 region is CAGSPRSGLNVETQYF. The DNA for the CDR3 is TGTGCCGGCAGCCCTAGAAGCGGACTGAATGTAGAGACCCAGTACTTC.

In its sample, this clonotype was seen many times. V is TRBV29-1 and J is TRBJ2-5, with TRBD1 matching 7 bases. Per germline, CDR1 SQVTM and CDR2 ANQGSEA. The CDR3 covers 12 residues. Germline trimming cut 7 bases from V and 5 bases from J; bases unmatched to any gene: 7. The CDR3 protein is CSAYRGGETQYF. CDR3 DNA: TGCAGCGCCTACAGGGGCGGGGAGACCCAGTACTTC.

The V call is TRBV5-1, the J call TRBJ2-5; 11 positions match TRBD2. Germline loops: CDR1 SGHRS, CDR2 YFSETQ. The CDR3 covers 18 residues. J lost 0 bases, V lost 0 bases, and 7 bases had no gene match. In DNA form, the CDR3 reads TGCGCCAGCAGCTTGGCCCGACTAGCGGGGCTGTACCAAGAGACCCAGTACTTC. Its translation: CASSLARLAGLYQETQYF.

This clonotype appeared a few times. The rearrangement joins TRBV20-1 to TRBJ2-4, with 9 bases matching TRBD2. The DNA end is more similar to TRBJ2-7, so the J call may be wrong. CDR3 length: 15 amino acids. Germline CDR1 reads DFQATT; CDR2 reads SNEGSKA (reference sequence). This chain's CDR3 is CSARQTSGNSDEQYF. In nucleotides, the CDR3 is TGCAGTGCTAGACAGACTAGCGGCAACTCGGACGAGCAGTACTTC.

This clonotype was observed a few times. V usage is TRBV12-3 or TRBV12-4 and J usage is TRBJ1-1; the D is unclear. The CDR3 has 14 amino acids. Trimming removed 4 bases from V and 1 base from J, with 10 bases in between. The CDR3 bases are TGTGCCAGCAGTTCCGAGACGGCGAACACTGAAGCTTTCTTT. The encoded protein is CASSSETANTEAFF.

This clonotype was counted a few times. V usage is TRBV29-1 and J usage is TRBJ1-1; the D is unclear. Trimming removed 6 bases at V and 0 bases at J, with 17 bases between. The germline gives CDR1 SQVTM, CDR2 ANQGSEA. This CDR3 comprises 15 residues. Here the CDR3 DNA reads TGCAGCGTCCTTAGTATGCACACGATGAACACTGAAGCTTTCTTT. As protein: CSVLSMHTMNTEAFF.

The chain joins TRBV5-6 to TRBJ2-7; 9 bases line up with TRBD1. Germline V CDR1 and CDR2: SGHDT, YYEEEE. This CDR3 spans 14 amino acids. Unmatched junction bases numbered 8, after V lost 4 bases and J lost 6 bases. This CDR3 is CASSTGQGVSEQYF. In DNA form, the CDR3 reads TGTGCCAGCAGCACGGGACAGGGAGTATCCGAGCAGTACTTC.

The chain is built from TRBV20-1 and TRBJ2-2; D possibly corresponds to TRBD1 (6 bases). CDR1 DFQATT and CDR2 SNEGSKA come from the germline V gene (reference sequence). Trimming pared 5 bases from V and 5 bases from J, leaving 12 bases between. The CDR3 is 13 amino acids. CDR3 protein: CSARNTGTGELFF. The CDR3 DNA reads TGCAGTGCTCGTAATACAGGGACCGGGGAGCTGTTTTTT.

The J gene is TRBJ1-6, the V gene TRBV28; D call uncertain. Trimming removed 3 bases from V and 5 bases from J, with 8 bases in between. CDR1 MDHEN and CDR2 SYDVKM come from the germline V gene. CDR3 size: 14 residues. The CDR3 protein is CASSLASDNSPLHF. CDR3 nucleotide sequence: TGTGCCAGCAGTTTGGCCAGTGATAATTCACCCCTCCACTTT.

This sequence joins TRBV7-9 and TRBJ2-3, with 9 bases aligning to TRBD2. Per germline, CDR1 SEHNR and CDR2 FQNEAQ (reference sequence). Trimming removed 7 bases from V and 4 bases from J; junction bases left unmatched: 6. CDR3 length equals 14 residues. CDR3 DNA sequence: TGTGCCAGCATTAGCGGGAGTAGTGCAGATACGCAGTATTTT. This gives the protein CASISGSSADTQYF.

The chain couples TRBV19 to TRBJ2-1; 9 nucleotides match TRBD1. V was pared by 9 bases and J by 9 bases, with 21 bases of the junction left unmatched. The CDR3 covers 17 residues. Germline CDR1 and CDR2: LNHDA and SQIVND (reference sequence). The CDR3 is CASDTNRDRDRRSEQFF. The CDR3 nucleotides are TGTGCCAGCGACACAAACCGGGACAGGGATCGTAGGAGTGAGCAGTTCTTC.

The chain recombines TRBV10-3 with TRBJ2-7, with D perhaps being TRBD1 or TRBD2 (5 bases each). The CDR3 is 12 amino acids. In germline, CDR1 is ENHRY, CDR2 SYGVKD. With 11 bases removed from V and 3 bases from J, the gap between germline ends came to 14 bases. The CDR3 DNA follows: TGTGCCGCCCGGGACCTATACTACGAGCAGTACTTC. This translates into CAARDLYYEQYF.

The chain links TRBV3-1 to TRBJ2-7, with 7 bases that match TRBD2. V lost 4 bases and J lost 3; bases outside the gene matches: 9. Per the germline V gene, CDR1 is LGHDT and CDR2 is YNNKEL (reference sequence). The CDR3 is 15 amino acids. CDR3 in DNA: TGTGCCAGCAGCCCGTGGGGGGGGAATTACTACGAGCAGTACTTC. Amino acid sequence: CASSPWGGNYYEQYF.

This clonotype showed up just once. The chain recombines TRBV6-2 or TRBV6-3 with TRBJ1-5; TRBD1 aligns across 11 bases. Looked up from germline, CDR1 is MNHEY and CDR2 is SVGEGT. This CDR3 contains 16 residues. Trimming took 7 bases from V and 4 from J; bases not matched to a gene: 9. Here the CDR3 reads CASTEFGQGANQPQHF. The CDR3 DNA is TGTGCCAGCACCGAGTTCGGACAGGGGGCGAATCAGCCCCAGCATTTT.

This rearrangement joins TRBV25-1 to TRBJ2-7; D gene uncertain. The CDR3 has 11 residues. The germline CDR1 and CDR2 sequences are MGHDK and SYGVNS. Trimming shortened V by 7 bases and J by 5 bases, and 9 bases separated the two germline ends. The CDR3 here is CASTLTDEQYF. The CDR3 bases are TGTGCCAGCACCCTGACGGACGAGCAGTACTTC.

The rearrangement links TRBV12-3 or TRBV12-4 to TRBJ2-3, with 12 positions matching TRBD2. V lost 3 bases, J lost 0 bases, and 7 bases stayed unmatched. The CDR3 is 18 residues long. CDR3 loop: CASSFATSGGHSTDTQYF. In nucleotides, the CDR3 is TGTGCCAGCAGTTTCGCGACTAGCGGGGGCCATAGCACAGATACGCAGTATTTT.

The chain couples TRBV20-1 to TRBJ2-3, with 13 bases that match TRBD2. The trim removed 1 base at V and 6 bases at J, leaving 4 bases unmatched. In germline, CDR1 is DFQATT, CDR2 SNEGSKA (reference sequence). The CDR3 has 15 residues. CDR3 nucleotide sequence: TGCAGTGCTAGAGGGACTAGCGGGAGCATTGATACGCAGTATTTT. Its protein product is CSARGTSGSIDTQYF.

This clonotype was observed a handful of times. V usage is TRBV4-2 and J usage is TRBJ2-1; no clear D gene. The germline V gene has CDR1 LGHNA and CDR2 YNFKEQ. Trimming removed 0 bases at V and 5 bases at J, with 20 bases between. The CDR3 loop spans 18 amino acids. As DNA, the CDR3 is TGTGCCAGCAGCCAAGATTCCCTCAGCGTGGCGTTGGACAATGAGCAGTTCTTC. Protein: CASSQDSLSVALDNEQFF.

V is TRBV12-3 or TRBV12-4 and J is TRBJ2-7, with D uncertain. V was pared by 1 base and J by 7 bases, with 23 bases between. CDR3 length equals 17 residues. The CDR3 DNA reads TGTGCCAGCAGTTTAGTCTACGACACCTTCTCCTACAATGAGCAGTACTTC. Translated: CASSLVYDTFSYNEQYF.

This CDR3 is CSARDPLAGGPYNEQFF. DNA for the CDR3: TGCAGTGCTAGAGATCCCCTAGCGGGGGGTCCCTACAATGAGCAGTTCTTC. The V and J genes are TRBV20-1 and TRBJ2-1; 11 bases are a match to TRBD2. Germline V gives CDR1 DFQATT, CDR2 SNEGSKA (reference sequence). After removal of 0 bases from V and 2 bases from J, the junction contained 6 bases not matched to a gene. CDR3 length: 17 residues.

This chain joins TRBV5-1 and TRBJ1-2; 9 bases align to TRBD1. Germline V gene lookup returns CDR1 SGHRS and CDR2 YFSETQ. This CDR3 region has 14 residues. V was clipped by 5 bases and J by 4 bases; unmatched bases: 6. CDR3 bases: TGCGCCAGCAGGGAAGCGACAGGGGGCTATGGCTACACCTTC. It codes for CASREATGGYGYTF.

This rearrangement joins TRBV6-1 to TRBJ1-4, with D unclear. V gave up 2 bases and J gave up 16 bases, with 14 bases separating them. Germline V gene sequence: CDR1 MNHNS, CDR2 SASEGT. The CDR3 is 12 residues long. This chain's CDR3 is CASSEFGVVRFF. The CDR3 nucleotides are TGTGCCAGCAGTGAATTTGGCGTGGTTCGGTTTTTT.

The chain links TRBV4-2 to TRBJ2-5, with 7 nucleotides matching TRBD2. V dropped 4 bases and J dropped 2; count of bases not matched to a gene: 10. Germline values: CDR1 LGHNA, CDR2 YNFKEQ. This CDR3 spans 16 amino acids. CDR3 bases: TGTGCCAGCAGCCCGGGAGCTAGCGGACCACAAGAGACCCAGTACTTC. Protein sequence: CASSPGASGPQETQYF.